This T cell receptor (beta chain) was recovered during a study of radiation and T cells in renal cell carcinoma. Study background: Nephrectomy followed 15 Gy stereotactic body radiation by 4 weeks. Findings and limits, study-wide: Top tumor clonotypes rose in blood 2 weeks post-radiation, then contracted.

Notes on this clone: Its target is unknown.

The CDR3 spans 16 residues. Trimming removed 0 bases from V and 5 bases from J; junction bases left unmatched: 8. Germline V CDR1 and CDR2: SGHDT, YYEEEE. Specified time point: blood 2 weeks post-SBRT. Treatment denoted: 15 Gy SBRT to primary tumor, nephrectomy 4 weeks later. Clear cell pathology was present in this patient's renal cell carcinoma. TCRdb keeps only in-frame clones here, not all; method: immunoSEQ multiplex PCR. The sample consists of 60,000 to 80,000 clones, roughly 82% of them appearing once. The chain joins TRBV5-6 to TRBJ2-1; 7 bases line up with TRBD2. Source: blood, taken from a patient whose treatment included radiotherapy and nephrectomy. The TCR originated in a man between 60 and 75 years old with renal cell carcinoma. The CDR3 bases are TGTGCCAGCAGCTTGGGGGAGGGACTATACCACAATGAGCAGTTCTTC. Its translation: CASSLGEGLYHNEQFF.